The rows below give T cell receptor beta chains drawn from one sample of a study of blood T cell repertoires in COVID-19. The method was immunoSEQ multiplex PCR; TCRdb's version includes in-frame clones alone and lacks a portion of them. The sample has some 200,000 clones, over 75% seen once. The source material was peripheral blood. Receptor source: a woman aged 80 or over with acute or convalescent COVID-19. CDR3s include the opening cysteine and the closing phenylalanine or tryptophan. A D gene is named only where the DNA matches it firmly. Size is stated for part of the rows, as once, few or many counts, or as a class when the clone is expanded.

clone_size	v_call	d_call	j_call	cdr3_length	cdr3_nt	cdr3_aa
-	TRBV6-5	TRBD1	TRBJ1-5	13	TGTGCCAGCAGGGAGACAGGGGGCCAGCCCCAGCATTTT	CASRETGGQPQHF
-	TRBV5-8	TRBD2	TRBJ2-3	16	TGTGCCAGCAGCTCCTTGAGCGGGAGGCACACAGATACGCAGTATTTT	CASSSLSGRHTDTQYF
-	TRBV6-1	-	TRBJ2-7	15	TGTGCCAGCAGTGAAGGCTCTAGCACATTCTACGAGCAGTACTTC	CASSEGSSTFYEQYF
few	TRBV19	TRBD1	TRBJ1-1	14	TGTGCCAGTAGCGGGACAGGGGCTCTGGCTGAAGCTTTCTTT	CASSGTGALAEAFF
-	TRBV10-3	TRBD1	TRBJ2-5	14	TGTGCCATCAGGGGACAGGGGACCCAAGAGACCCAGTACTTC	CAIRGQGTQETQYF
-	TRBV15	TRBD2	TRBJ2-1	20	TGTGCCACCAGCAGAGATTCCGGGCTAGCGGGATGGTACTCCTACAATGAGCAGTTCTTC	CATSRDSGLAGWYSYNEQFF
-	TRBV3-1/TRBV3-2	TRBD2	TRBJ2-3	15	TGTGCCAGCAGCCCCCACCATGGGGAGGGAGATACGCAGTATTTT	CASSPHHGEGDTQYF
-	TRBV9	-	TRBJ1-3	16	TGTGCCAGCAGCGTAGGGACAGTTTACTCTGGAAACACCATATATTTT	CASSVGTVYSGNTIYF
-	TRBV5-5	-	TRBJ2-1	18	TGTGCCAGCAGCTACGTGGGAGGGGACAGGCAAGCCTACAATGAGCAGTTCTTC	CASSYVGGDRQAYNEQFF
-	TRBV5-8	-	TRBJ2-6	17	TGTGCCAGCAGCTTGTGGCAGGGATACTCTGGGGCCAACGTCCTGACTTTC	CASSLWQGYSGANVLTF
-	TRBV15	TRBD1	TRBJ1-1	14	TGTGCCACCAGCAGAGATCGGAAGGGGGCCATGGCTTTCTTT	CATSRDRKGAMAFF
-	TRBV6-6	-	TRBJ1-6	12	TGTGCCAGCAGTTCTGATAATTCACCCCTCCACTTT	CASSSDNSPLHF
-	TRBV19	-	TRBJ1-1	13	TGTGCCAGTAGTACAGGGCTGAACACTGAAGCTTTCTTT	CASSTGLNTEAFF
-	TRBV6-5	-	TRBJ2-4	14	TGTGCCAGCAGTCGCGACAGGGAGGAAAACATTCAGTACTTC	CASSRDREENIQYF
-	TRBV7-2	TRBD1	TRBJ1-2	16	TGTGCCAGCAGCTTAGTTAAGGGACAGGGGATCTATGGCTACACCTTC	CASSLVKGQGIYGYTF
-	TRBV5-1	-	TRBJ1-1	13	TGCGCCAGCAGTGGGGGGGTCGACACTGAAGCTTTCTTT	CASSGGVDTEAFF
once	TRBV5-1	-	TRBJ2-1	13	TGCGCCAGCAGCCACCGACGGGTGGATGAGCAGTTCTTC	CASSHRRVDEQFF
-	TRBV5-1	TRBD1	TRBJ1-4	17	TGCGCCAGCAGCTCACCACAGGGGGGGCCCACTAATGAAAAACTGTTTTTT	CASSSPQGGPTNEKLFF
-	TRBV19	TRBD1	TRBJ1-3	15	TGTGCCAGTAGTACCGGACAGGGGACTGGAAACACCATATATTTT	CASSTGQGTGNTIYF
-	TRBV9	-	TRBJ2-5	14	TGTGCCAGCAGCGCGGGACATACGAAAGAGTCCCAGTACTTC	CASSAGHTKESQYF
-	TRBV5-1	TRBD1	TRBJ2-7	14	TGCGCCAGCAGCCCCTCGACAGGGATCTACGAGCAGTACTTC	CASSPSTGIYEQYF
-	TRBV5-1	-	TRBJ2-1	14	TGCGCCAGCAGCTTGCAACTAGGGAACAATGAGCAGTTCTTC	CASSLQLGNNEQFF
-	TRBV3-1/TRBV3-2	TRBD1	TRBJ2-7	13	TGTGCCAGCAGCCAGGGACAGTTGCGGGAGCAGTACTTC	CASSQGQLREQYF
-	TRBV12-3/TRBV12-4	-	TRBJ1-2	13	TGTGCCAGCAGTTTCCCAGGGCGCTATGGCTACACCTTC	CASSFPGRYGYTF
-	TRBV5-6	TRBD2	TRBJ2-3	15	TGTGCCAGCAGCAAGCGGGGGCGTTTAACAGATACGCAGTATTTT	CASSKRGRLTDTQYF
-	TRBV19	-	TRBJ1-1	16	TGTGCCAGTAGTACCAGACAAGCCGACATGAACACTGAAGCTTTCTTT	CASSTRQADMNTEAFF
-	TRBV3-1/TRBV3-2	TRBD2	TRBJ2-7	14	TGTGCCAGCAGCCGGACTAGCGGTTCCTACGAGCAGTACTTC	CASSRTSGSYEQYF
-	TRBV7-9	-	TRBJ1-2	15	TGTGCCAGCAGCTTCCGGGAGGCGGGGGCTGAAGGCTACACCTTC	CASSFREAGAEGYTF
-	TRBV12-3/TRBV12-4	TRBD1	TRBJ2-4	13	TGTGCCAGCAGTTTAGAGGACAGGATCGTTCAGTACTTC	CASSLEDRIVQYF
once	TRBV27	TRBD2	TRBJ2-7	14	TGTGCCAGCAGGGGACTAGCGGGAACCTACGAGCAGTACTTC	CASRGLAGTYEQYF
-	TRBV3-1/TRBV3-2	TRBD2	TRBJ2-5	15	TGTGCCAGCAGCCAGGGCGGGAGGGCCCGGGAGACCCAGTACTTC	CASSQGGRARETQYF
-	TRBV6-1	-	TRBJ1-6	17	TGTGCCAGCAGTGAATTAGGGGCAAACTCCTATAATTCACCCCTCCACTTT	CASSELGANSYNSPLHF
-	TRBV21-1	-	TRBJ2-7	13	TGTGCCAGCACGGGGGGGTCGGCCTACGAGCAGTACTTC	CASTGGSAYEQYF
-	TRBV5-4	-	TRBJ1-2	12	TGTGCCAGCAGCTTGGAACCGGGTGGCTACACCTTC	CASSLEPGGYTF
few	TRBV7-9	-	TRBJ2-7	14	TGTGCCAGCAGCCCAGACCTAGAAACGACCGAGCAGTACTTC	CASSPDLETTEQYF
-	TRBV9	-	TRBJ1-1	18	TGTGCCAGCAGCGTCGGATTGTCGGGGTTACCTATGAACACTGAAGCTTTCTTT	CASSVGLSGLPMNTEAFF
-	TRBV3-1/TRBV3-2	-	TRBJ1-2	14	TGTGCCAGCAGCCAAGGGGTAGGAACGGGAGGCTACACCTTC	CASSQGVGTGGYTF
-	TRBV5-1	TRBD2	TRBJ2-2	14	TGCGCCAGCAGCTCAGTAGCGGGGGAAAGGGAGCTGTTTTTT	CASSSVAGERELFF
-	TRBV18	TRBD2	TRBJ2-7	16	TGTGCCAGCTCACCAAACCCCGGACTAGCGCTGTACGAGCAGTACTTC	CASSPNPGLALYEQYF
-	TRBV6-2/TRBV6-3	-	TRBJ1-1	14	TGTGCCAGCAGTCCCGGAAGGGGGAACACTGAAGCTTTCTTT	CASSPGRGNTEAFF
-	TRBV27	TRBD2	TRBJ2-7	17	TGTGCCAGCAGTCCTAGGACTAGCGGGGGCGACTCCTACGAGCAGTACTTC	CASSPRTSGGDSYEQYF
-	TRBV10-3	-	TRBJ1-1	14	TGTGCCATCACTGACGGTCCCCGGGGCACTGAAGCTTTCTTT	CAITDGPRGTEAFF
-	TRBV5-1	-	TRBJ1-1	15	TGCGCCAGCAGCTTGGAATGGGGGGTGAACACTGAAGCTTTCTTT	CASSLEWGVNTEAFF
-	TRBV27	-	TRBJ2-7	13	TGTGCCAGCAGGGGGCTGGGTTTATACGAGCAGTACTTC	CASRGLGLYEQYF
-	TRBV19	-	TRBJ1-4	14	TGTGCCAGTACCTTGCCAGGGGAAGATGAAAAACTGTTTTTT	CASTLPGEDEKLFF
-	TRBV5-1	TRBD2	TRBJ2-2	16	TGCGCCAGCAGTCCGGGACTAGCGGGAGTAATGGGGGAGCTGTTTTTT	CASSPGLAGVMGELFF
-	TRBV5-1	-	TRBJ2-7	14	TGCGCCAGCAGCTCATCCGTCGGCTCCTACGAGCAGTACTTC	CASSSSVGSYEQYF
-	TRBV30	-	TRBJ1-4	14	TGTGCCTGGAGTGTACGGGGGAGAGGGGAAAAACTGTTTTTT	CAWSVRGRGEKLFF
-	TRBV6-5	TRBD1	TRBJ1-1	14	TGTGCCAGCAGTTTCGGACAGGGGAACACTGAAGCTTTCTTT	CASSFGQGNTEAFF
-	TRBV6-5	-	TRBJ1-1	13	TGTGCCAGCAATAATGACAGGCACACTGAAGCTTTCTTT	CASNNDRHTEAFF
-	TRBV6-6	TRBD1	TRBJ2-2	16	TGTGCCAGCAGTCCCCCGGGACAGGGTCGAACCGGGGAGCTGTTTTTT	CASSPPGQGRTGELFF
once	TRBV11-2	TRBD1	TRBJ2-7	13	TGTGCCAGTAAAGACAGGGGTAGCTACGAGCAGTACTTC	CASKDRGSYEQYF
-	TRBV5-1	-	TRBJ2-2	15	TGCGCCAGCGCATTCAGGGGGGCGAACACCGGGGAGCTGTTTTTT	CASAFRGANTGELFF
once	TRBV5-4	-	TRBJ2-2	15	TGTGCCAGCAGCTTGGTAGGGGCCGACACCGGGGAGCTGTTTTTT	CASSLVGADTGELFF
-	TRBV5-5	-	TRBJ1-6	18	TGTGCCAGCAGCTTGTTTCAGTGGCCGGCAGGGTCTAATTCACCCCTCCACTTT	CASSLFQWPAGSNSPLHF
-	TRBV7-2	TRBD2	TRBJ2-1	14	TGTGCCAGCAGCGCTCCGCCGGGACTAGCGGAGCAGTTCTTC	CASSAPPGLAEQFF
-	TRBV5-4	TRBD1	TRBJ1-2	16	TGTGCCAGCAGCCTGGACAGGGGACGGCTCCACTATGGCTACACCTTC	CASSLDRGRLHYGYTF
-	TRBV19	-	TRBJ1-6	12	TGTGCCAGTAGTATCGGTGATTCACCCCTCCACTTT	CASSIGDSPLHF